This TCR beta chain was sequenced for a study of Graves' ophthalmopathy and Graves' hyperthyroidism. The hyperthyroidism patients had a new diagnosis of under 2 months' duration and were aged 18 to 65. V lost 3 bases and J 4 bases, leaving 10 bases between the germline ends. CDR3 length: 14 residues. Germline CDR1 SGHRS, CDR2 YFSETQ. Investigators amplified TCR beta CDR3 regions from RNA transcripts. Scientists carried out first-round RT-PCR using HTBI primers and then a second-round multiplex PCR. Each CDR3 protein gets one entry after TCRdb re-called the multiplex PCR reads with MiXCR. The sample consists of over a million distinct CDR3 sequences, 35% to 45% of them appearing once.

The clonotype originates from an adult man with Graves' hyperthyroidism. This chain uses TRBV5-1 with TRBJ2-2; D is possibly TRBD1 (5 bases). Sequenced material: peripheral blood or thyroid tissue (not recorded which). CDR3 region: CASSYQGPTGELFF. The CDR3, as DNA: TGCGCCAGCAGCTATCAGGGTCCCACCGGGGAGCTGTTTTTT.